This T cell receptor beta chain comes out of a study of T-cell reconstitution after alpha-beta-depleted transplantation in children. Study observations and caveats: Surviving recipient cells, namely T cells and thymic progenitors, were the source of high day-60 TCRbeta diversity in some patients. The main origin of T-cell counts and diversity one year after transplant was newly produced T cells. By about two months after transplant, alpha-beta T cells reportedly arose from several hundred graft clones that had expanded.

As for this clonotype: Its specificity is unknown.

Construction of the TCRbeta library involved unique molecular identifiers. TCRdb reprocessed the PCR reads with MiXCR, giving one entry per CDR3 protein. The sample includes hundreds of thousands of distinct CDR3 sequences, 20% to 30% of them seen just once. With V trimmed by 2 bases and J by 0 bases, 2 bases remained unmatched. The CDR3 spans 15 residues. The germline V gene has CDR1 DFQATT and CDR2 SNEGSKA (reference sequence). Sequencing was performed on PBMCs, mostly from graft donor cells, taken 360 days after TCRalphabeta/CD19-depleted stem cell transplant. The TCR was taken from a female patient aged 2 to 10 who had a stem cell transplant for congenital amegakaryocytic thrombocytopenia, so the T cells may come from the graft donor. The V call is TRBV20-1, the J call TRBJ2-1, with 9 nucleotides matching TRBD2. The CDR3 bases are TGCAGTGCTAGACTTAGCGGGAGCTCCTACAATGAGCAGTTCTTC. It translates to CSARLSGSSYNEQFF.